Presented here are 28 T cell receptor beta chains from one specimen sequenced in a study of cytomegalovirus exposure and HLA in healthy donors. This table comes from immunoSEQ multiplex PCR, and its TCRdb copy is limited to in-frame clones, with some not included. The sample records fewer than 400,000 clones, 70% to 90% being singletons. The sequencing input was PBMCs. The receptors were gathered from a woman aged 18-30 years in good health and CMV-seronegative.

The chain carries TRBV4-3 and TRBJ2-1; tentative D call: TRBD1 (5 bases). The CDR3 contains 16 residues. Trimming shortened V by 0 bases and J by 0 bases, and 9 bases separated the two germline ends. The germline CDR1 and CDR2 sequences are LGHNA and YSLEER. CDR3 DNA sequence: TGCGCCAGCAGCCAAGATTGGCAGGGCTCCTACAATGAGCAGTTCTTC. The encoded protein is CASSQDWQGSYNEQFF.

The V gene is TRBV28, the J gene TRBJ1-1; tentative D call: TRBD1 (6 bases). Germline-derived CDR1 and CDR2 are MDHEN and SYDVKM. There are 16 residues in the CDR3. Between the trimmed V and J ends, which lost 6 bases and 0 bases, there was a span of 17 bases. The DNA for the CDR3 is TGTGCCAGCAGGGGGACACAAGTGATCATGAACACTGAAGCTTTCTTT. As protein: CASRGTQVIMNTEAFF.

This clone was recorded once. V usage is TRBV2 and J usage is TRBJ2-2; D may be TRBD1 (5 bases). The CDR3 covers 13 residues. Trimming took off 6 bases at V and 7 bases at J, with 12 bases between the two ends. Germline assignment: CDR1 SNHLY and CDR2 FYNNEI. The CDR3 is CASSEDIGGELFF. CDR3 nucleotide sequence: TGTGCCAGCAGCGAGGACATAGGCGGGGAGCTGTTTTTT. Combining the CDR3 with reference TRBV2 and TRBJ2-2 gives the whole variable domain EPEVTQTPSHQVTQMGQEVILRCVPISNHLYFYWYRQILGQKVEFLVSFYNNEISEKSEIFDDQFSVERPDGSNFTLKIRSTKLEDSAMYFCASSEDIGGELFFGEGSRLTVL.

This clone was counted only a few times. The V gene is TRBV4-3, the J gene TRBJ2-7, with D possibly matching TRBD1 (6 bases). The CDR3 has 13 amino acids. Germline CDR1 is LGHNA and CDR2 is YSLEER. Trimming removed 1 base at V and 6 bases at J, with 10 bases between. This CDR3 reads CASSQVRGGEQYF. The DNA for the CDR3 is TGCGCCAGCAGCCAAGTTCGAGGGGGCGAGCAGTACTTC.

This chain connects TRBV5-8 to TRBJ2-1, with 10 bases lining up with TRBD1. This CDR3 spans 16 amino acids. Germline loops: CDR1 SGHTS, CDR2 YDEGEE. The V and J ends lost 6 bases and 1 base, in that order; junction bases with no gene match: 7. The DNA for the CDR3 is TGTGCCAGCAAGGACAGGGGGAGTAGGTCCTACAATGAGCAGTTCTTC. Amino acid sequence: CASKDRGSRSYNEQFF.

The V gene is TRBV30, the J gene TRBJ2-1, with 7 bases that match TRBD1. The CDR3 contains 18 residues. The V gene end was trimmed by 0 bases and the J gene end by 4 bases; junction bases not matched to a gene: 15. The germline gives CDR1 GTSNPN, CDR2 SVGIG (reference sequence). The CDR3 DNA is TGTGCCTGGAGTGTAGGGGGCAGGTGGCGACCCGTGTACAATGAGCAGTTCTTC. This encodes CAWSVGGRWRPVYNEQFF.

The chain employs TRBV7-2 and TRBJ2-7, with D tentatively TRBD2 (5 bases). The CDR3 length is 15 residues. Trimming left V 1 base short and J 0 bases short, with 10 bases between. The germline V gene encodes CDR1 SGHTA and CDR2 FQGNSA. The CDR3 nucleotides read TGTGCCAGCAGCTTAGACCCCAGCGGCTCCTACGAGCAGTACTTC. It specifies CASSLDPSGSYEQYF. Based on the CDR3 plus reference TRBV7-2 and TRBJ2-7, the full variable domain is GAGVSQSPSNKVTEKGKDVELRCDPISGHTALYWYRQSLGQGLEFLIYFQGNSAPDKSGLPSDRFSAERTGGSVSTLTIQRTQQEDSAVYLCASSLDPSGSYEQYFGPGTRLTVT.

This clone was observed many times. The CDR3, as DNA: TGTGCCAGCAGACCCTCTGACAGTCCTGAAGCTTTCTTT. It codes for CASRPSDSPEAFF. The chain couples TRBV6-6 to TRBJ1-1; D might be TRBD1 (5 bases). Germline CDR1 and CDR2: MNHNY and SVGAGI (reference sequence). Trimming left V 6 bases short and J 6 bases short, with 14 bases between. The CDR3 sequence is 13 residues long.

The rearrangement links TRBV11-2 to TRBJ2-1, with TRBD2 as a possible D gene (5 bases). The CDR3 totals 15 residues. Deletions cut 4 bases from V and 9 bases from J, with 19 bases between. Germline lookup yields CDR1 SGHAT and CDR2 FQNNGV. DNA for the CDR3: TGTGCCAGCAGCTCGCTCAGGATTCCTGCGGGTGAGCAGTTCTTC. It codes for CASSSLRIPAGEQFF. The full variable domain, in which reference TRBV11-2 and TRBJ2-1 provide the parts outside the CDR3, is EAGVAQSPRYKIIEKRQSVAFWCNPISGHATLYWYQQILGQGPKLLIQFQNNGVVDDSQLPKDRFSAERLKGVDSTLKIQPAKLEDSAVYLCASSSLRIPAGEQFFGPGTRLTVL.

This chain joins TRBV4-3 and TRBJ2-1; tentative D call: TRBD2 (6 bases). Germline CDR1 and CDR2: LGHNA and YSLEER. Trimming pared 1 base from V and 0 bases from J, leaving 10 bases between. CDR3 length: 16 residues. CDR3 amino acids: CASSQAGRNSYNEQFF. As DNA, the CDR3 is TGCGCCAGCAGCCAAGCTGGGAGGAACTCCTACAATGAGCAGTTCTTC.

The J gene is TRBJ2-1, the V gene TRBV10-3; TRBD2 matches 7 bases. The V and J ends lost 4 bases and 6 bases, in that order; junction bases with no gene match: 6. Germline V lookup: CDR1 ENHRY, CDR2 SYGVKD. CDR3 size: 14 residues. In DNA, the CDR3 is TGTGCCATCAGTGGCCTAGCGGAGGGCAATGAGCAGTTCTTC. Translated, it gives CAISGLAEGNEQFF.

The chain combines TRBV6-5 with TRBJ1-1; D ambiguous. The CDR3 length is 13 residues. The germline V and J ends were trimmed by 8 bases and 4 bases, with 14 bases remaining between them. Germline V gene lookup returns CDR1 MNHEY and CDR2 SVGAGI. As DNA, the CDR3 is TGTGCCAGCCGACTGATGGGTGGCACTGAAGCTTTCTTT. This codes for CASRLMGGTEAFF.

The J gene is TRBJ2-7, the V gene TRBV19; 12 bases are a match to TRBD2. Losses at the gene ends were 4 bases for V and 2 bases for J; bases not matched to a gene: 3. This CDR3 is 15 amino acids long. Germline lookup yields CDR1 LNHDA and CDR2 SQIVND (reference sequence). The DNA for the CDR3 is TGTGCCAGTAGTAGACTAGCGGGAGTCCCCTACGAGCAGTACTTC. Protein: CASSRLAGVPYEQYF.

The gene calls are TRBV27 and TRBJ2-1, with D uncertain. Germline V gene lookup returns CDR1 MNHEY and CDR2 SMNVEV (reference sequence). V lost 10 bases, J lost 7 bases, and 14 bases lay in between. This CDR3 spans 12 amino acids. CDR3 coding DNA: TGTGCCATCACCTCCTTGCGGAATGAGCAGTTCTTC. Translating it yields CAITSLRNEQFF.

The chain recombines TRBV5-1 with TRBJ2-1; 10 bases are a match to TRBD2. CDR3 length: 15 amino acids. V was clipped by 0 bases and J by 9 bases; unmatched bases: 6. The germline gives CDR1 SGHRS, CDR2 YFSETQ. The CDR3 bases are TGCGCCAGCAGCTTGGCCGGGCTAGCGGGGGTTGAGCAGTTCTTC. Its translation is CASSLAGLAGVEQFF.

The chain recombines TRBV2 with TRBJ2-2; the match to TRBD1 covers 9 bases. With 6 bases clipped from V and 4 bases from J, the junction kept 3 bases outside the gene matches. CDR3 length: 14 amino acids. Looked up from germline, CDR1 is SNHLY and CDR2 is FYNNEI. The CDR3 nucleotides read TGTGCCAGCAGCGGACAGGGGTCCACCGGGGAGCTGTTTTTT. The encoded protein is CASSGQGSTGELFF.

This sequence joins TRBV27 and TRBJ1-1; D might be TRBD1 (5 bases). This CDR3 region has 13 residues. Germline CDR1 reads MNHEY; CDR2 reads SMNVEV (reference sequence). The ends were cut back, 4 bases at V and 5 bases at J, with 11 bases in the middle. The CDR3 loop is CASSSRQRTEAFF. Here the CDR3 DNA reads TGTGCCAGCAGTTCGAGACAGAGGACTGAAGCTTTCTTT.

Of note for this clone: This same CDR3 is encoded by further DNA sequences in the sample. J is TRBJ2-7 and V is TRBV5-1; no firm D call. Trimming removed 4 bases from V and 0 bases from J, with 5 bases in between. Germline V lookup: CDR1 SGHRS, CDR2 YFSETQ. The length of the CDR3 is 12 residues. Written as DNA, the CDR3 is TGCGCCAGCAGCCCCAACTCCTACGAGCAGTACTTC. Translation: CASSPNSYEQYF. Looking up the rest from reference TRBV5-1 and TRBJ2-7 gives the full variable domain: KAGVTQTPRYLIKTRGQQVTLSCSPISGHRSVSWYQQTPGQGLQFLFEYFSETQRNKGNFPGRFSGRQFSNSRSEMNVSTLELGDSALYLCASSPNSYEQYFGPGTRLTVT.

The CDR3: CASSFQREGGEQFF. CDR3 sequence (DNA): TGTGCCAGCAGCTTCCAGCGGGAGGGGGGTGAGCAGTTCTTC. The chain carries TRBV7-8 and TRBJ2-1; TRBD2 matches at 10 bases. The V segment lost 3 bases and the J segment 9 bases; nucleotides outside the gene matches: 5. CDR3 length equals 14 residues. CDR1 and CDR2 (germline): SGHVS, FQNEAQ.

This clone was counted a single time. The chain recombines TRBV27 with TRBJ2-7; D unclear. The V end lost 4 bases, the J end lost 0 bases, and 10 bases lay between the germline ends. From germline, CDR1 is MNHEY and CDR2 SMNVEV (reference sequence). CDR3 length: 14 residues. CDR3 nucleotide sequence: TGTGCCAGCAGTTCCCTTCAGGTCTCCTACGAGCAGTACTTC. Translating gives CASSSLQVSYEQYF.

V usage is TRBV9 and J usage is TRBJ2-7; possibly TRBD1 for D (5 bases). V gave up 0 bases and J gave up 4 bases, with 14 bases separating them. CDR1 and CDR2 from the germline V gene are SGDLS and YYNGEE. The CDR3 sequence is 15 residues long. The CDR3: CASSVDQGLSYEQYF. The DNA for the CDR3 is TGTGCCAGCAGCGTAGACCAGGGTCTCTCATACGAGCAGTACTTC.

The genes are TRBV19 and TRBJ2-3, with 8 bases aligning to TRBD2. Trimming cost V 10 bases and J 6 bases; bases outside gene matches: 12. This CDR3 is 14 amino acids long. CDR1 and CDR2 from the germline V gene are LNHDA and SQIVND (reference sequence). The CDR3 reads CATTLAGRGDTQYF. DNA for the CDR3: TGTGCCACTACCTTAGCGGGGCGCGGGGATACGCAGTATTTT. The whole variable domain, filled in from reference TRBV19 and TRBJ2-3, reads DGGITQSPKYLFRKEGQNVTLSCEQNLNHDAMYWYRQDPGQGLRLIYYSQIVNDFQKGDIAEGYSVSREKKESFPLTVTSAQKNPTAFYLCATTLAGRGDTQYFGPGTRLTVL.

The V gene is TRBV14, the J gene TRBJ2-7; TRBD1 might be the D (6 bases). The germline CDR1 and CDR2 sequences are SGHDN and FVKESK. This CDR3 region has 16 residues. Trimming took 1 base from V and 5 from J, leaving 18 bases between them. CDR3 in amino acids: CASSQGKRGRGNEQYF. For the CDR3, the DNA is TGTGCCAGCAGCCAAGGGAAGAGGGGCAGGGGAAACGAGCAGTACTTC.

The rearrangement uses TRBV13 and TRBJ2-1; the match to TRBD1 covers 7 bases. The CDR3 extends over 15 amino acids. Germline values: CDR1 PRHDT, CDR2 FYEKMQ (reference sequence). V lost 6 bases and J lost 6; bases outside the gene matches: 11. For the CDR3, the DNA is TGTGCCAGCAGTCGCCAAGGGGGCTCGGGCAATGAGCAGTTCTTC. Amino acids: CASSRQGGSGNEQFF.

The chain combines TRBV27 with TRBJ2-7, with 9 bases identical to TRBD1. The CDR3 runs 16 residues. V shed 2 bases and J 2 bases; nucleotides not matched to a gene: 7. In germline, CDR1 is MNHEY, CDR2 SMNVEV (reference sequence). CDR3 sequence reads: CASSLAGTGFTYEQYF. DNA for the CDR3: TGTGCCAGCAGTTTAGCGGGGACAGGGTTCACCTACGAGCAGTACTTC.

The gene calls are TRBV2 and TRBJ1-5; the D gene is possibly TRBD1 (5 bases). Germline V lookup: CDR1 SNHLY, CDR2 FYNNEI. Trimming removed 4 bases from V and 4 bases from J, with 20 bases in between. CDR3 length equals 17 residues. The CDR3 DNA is TGTGCCAGCAGTGGGTTTTCGTCCGGGGCGGGGAATCAGCCCCAGCATTTT. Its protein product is CASSGFSSGAGNQPQHF.

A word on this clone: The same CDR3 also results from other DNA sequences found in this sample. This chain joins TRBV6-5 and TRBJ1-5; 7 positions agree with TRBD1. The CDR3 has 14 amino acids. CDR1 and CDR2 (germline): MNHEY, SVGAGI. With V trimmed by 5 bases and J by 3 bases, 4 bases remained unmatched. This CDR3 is CASSRQGNNQPQHF. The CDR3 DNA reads TGTGCCAGCAGTCGACAGGGTAACAATCAGCCCCAGCATTTT.

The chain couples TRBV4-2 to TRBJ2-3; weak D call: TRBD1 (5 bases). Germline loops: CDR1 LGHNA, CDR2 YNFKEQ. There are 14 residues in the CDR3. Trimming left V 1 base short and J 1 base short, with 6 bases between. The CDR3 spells CASSQGGGTDTQYF. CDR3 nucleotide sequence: TGTGCCAGCAGCCAAGGGGGCGGCACAGATACGCAGTATTTT.